The 4 T cell receptor beta chains below come from one sample, sequenced in a study of cytomegalovirus exposure and HLA in healthy donors. PCR primers comprised 60 Vbeta and 13 Jbeta primers. Clones were read by immunoSEQ multiplex PCR, and TCRdb kept only the in-frame ones, dropping some. This sample has over 110,000 clones, with about 79% found just once. Sequencing was done on a sample of PBMCs. The receptors derive from a male donor in good health and CMV-seronegative.

The V and J genes are TRBV11-3 and TRBJ2-1; D is undetermined. CDR3 length: 13 amino acids. Germline V CDR1 and CDR2: SGHNT, YENEEA. V lost 2 bases, J lost 7 bases, and 9 bases lay in between. CDR3 coding DNA: TGTGCCAGCAGCTTACTACCCGGGAATGAGCAGTTCTTC. Translating gives CASSLLPGNEQFF.

The V and J genes are TRBV2 and TRBJ2-3; D remains ambiguous. The CDR3 has 12 residues. The germline V and J ends were trimmed by 6 bases and 2 bases, with 6 bases remaining between them. Germline-derived CDR1 and CDR2 are SNHLY and FYNNEI. CDR3 protein: CASRLDTDTQYF. DNA of the CDR3: TGTGCCAGCAGGCTAGACACAGATACGCAGTATTTT. Filled out from reference TRBV2 and TRBJ2-3, the complete variable domain reads EPEVTQTPSHQVTQMGQEVILRCVPISNHLYFYWYRQILGQKVEFLVSFYNNEISEKSEIFDDQFSVERPDGSNFTLKIRSTKLEDSAMYFCASRLDTDTQYFGPGTRLTVL.

This clone was counted a few times. The CDR3 loop reads CASSLGGDRLNTEAFF. The CDR3 coding sequence is TGTGCCAGCAGCTTAGGGGGGGACAGATTGAACACTGAAGCTTTCTTT. The rearrangement uses TRBV11-3 and TRBJ1-1; 7 nucleotides agree with TRBD1. Trimming at V came to 1 base and at J to 0 bases, leaving 5 bases not matched to a gene. CDR1 and CDR2 from the germline V gene are SGHNT and YENEEA. The CDR3 runs to 16 residues.

This chain links TRBV5-6 with TRBJ2-1; a possible D gene is TRBD1 (6 bases). This CDR3 has 14 residues. Trimming cost V 1 base and J 4 bases, with 9 bases left between them. Germline values: CDR1 SGHDT, CDR2 YYEEEE. The CDR3: CASSLRTAYNEQFF. CDR3 DNA: TGTGCCAGCAGCTTGAGGACAGCTTACAATGAGCAGTTCTTC.